This T cell receptor beta chain is from a study of T cell responses to AZD1222 COVID-19 vaccine (TCRdb year 2021). Study-level background: TCR sequencing was performed for 230 to 250 trial participants, of whom about 200 were given two doses of AZD1222 and approximately 25 were given two doses of MenACWY control vaccine. Enrollment into the trials was organized by age into subgroups of 18-55, 56-69 and 70-plus years, and those subgroups contained roughly 150, 30 and 60 TCR-sequenced participants, respectively. On the study overall, not on this receptor specifically: Most participants were white British and females outnumbered males, and the authors suggested that clonal diversity may have been underestimated. Reportedly, almost half of the unique spike-specific TCRs recognized epitopes lying outside the regions that are mutated in the B.1.351 and B.1.1.7 variants. Only a handful of AZD1222 recipients were SARS-CoV-2 seropositive at baseline, limiting conclusions about previously exposed vaccinees. The vaccine-associated CD4 TCRs covered the entire spike protein, and the dominant responses fell in regions 160-218 and 743-854. After two AZD1222 doses, spike-specific TCR breadth and depth were significantly higher than at day 0 and than in MenACWY recipients. No day 14 peak-response samples were available, so repertoires were characterized only after the peak T cell response. In the small 56-69-year group, the increase in depth fell short of significance, most likely because of low power.

The time point label on this specimen signifies: about 28 days (+/-7) after the second vaccine dose. AZD1222 recipients whose second dose came at about 4 weeks and those whose second dose came at about 12 weeks were combined into one group, since spike-specific TCR depth and breadth did not differ between the two schedules. Samples from vaccinated people were obtained from the UK trials COV001 and COV002, which included a single-blind randomized controlled phase 2/3 trial of AZD1222 (ChAdOx1 nCoV-19) in healthy adults. Trial participant PBMC samples were collected at day 0 and day 28 after the second dose for TCRbeta chain sequencing. Including cysteine and phenylalanine, the CDR3 has 13 amino acids. The kept DNA is CDR3 alone, 39 bases in frame from the first base. The germline V gene sets CDR1 to MDHEN and CDR2 to SYDVKM. The V end loses 6 bases and the J end loses 3 bases, and a stretch of 12 bases separates them.

The CDR3 regions of human TCRbeta chains were subjected to immunosequencing. Per the source publication's procedure: TCRs in the repertoires were matched against a reference library of SARS-CoV-2-specific TCRs that had been generated with the MIRA antigen-specificity platform. Breadth was defined as the fraction of unique TCRs that were SARS-CoV-2-associated, and depth was defined as the fraction of total T cells that were SARS-CoV-2-associated. Using the MIRA data, each spike-specific TCR was mapped to the spike region that the TCR reacts to and placed in a CD4 or CD8 class. Log10-transformed breadth and depth values were compared by one-way ANOVA with Sidak's multiple comparisons tests. Here the immuneACCESS table is served through TCRdb, limited to in-frame sequences with V and J called. Missing clones are a known gap in these copies; in checked studies unresolved V genes cover under half, and the rest lacks a known reason. V, J and clone size are taken as reported in that table, and D and trimming were inferred from the DNA itself. The sample yields around 150,000 clones; roughly 94% were counted once. The top ten clonotypes cover approximately 4.8% of the sample.

Worth noting for this clone: This clone's antigen is unknown. Base qualities are not recorded, but no much larger clone differs from it by a single base.

The material was peripheral blood, obtained 28 days after the second AZD1222 dose. The chain joins TRBV28 to TRBJ2-7; TRBD1 could be the D gene, as 5 bases match. This receptor was identified in an adult who received the AZD1222 COVID-19 vaccine. The base sequence is TGTGCCAGCAGAGCCGTAGGGGACTACGAGCAGTACTTC. Protein translation: CASRAVGDYEQYF. Supplemented by the reference TRBV28 and TRBJ2-7 proteins around the CDR3, the complete variable domain is DVKVTQSSRYLVKRTGEKVFLECVQDMDHENMFWYRQDPGLGLRLIYFSYDVKMKEKGDIPEGYSVSREKKERFSLILESASTNQTSMYLCASRAVGDYEQYFGPGTRLTVT.